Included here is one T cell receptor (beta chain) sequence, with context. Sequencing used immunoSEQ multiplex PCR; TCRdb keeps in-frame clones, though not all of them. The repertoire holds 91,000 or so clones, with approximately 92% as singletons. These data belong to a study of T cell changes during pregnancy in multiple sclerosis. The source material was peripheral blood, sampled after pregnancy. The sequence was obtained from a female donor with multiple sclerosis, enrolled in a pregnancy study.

CDR3 nucleotide sequence: TGTGCCAGCAGCTCACGGACTACGCCCTACGAGCAGTACTTC. Its translation: CASSSRTTPYEQYF. The J gene is TRBJ2-7, the V gene TRBV5-4, with D possibly matching TRBD2 (6 bases). CDR3 length: 14 amino acids. Germline loops: CDR1 SGHNT, CDR2 YYREEE (reference sequence). V was shortened by 3 bases and J by 2 bases, with 12 bases between the two germline ends. Full variable domain (outside the CDR3, taken from reference TRBV5-4 and TRBJ2-7): ETGVTQSPTHLIKTRGQQVTLRCSSQSGHNTVSWYQQALGQGPQFIFQYYREEENGRGNFPPRFSGLQFPNYSSELNVNALELDDSALYLCASSSRTTPYEQYFGPGTRLTVT.